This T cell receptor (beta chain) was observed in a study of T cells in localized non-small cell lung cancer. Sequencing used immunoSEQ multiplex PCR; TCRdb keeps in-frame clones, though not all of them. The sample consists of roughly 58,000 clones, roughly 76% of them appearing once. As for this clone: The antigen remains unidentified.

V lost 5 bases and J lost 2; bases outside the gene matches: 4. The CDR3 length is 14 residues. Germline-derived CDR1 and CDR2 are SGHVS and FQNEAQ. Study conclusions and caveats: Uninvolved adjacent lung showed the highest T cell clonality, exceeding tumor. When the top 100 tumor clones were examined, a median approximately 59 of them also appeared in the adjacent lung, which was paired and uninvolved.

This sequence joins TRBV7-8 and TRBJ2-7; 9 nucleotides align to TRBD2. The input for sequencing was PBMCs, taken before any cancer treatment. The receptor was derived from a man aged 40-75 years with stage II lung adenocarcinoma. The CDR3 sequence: CASSPSSGTYEQYF. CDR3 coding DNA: TGTGCCAGCAGCCCATCTAGCGGGACCTACGAGCAGTACTTC. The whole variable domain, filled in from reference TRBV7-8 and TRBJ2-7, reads GAGVSQSPRYKVAKRGQDVALRCDPISGHVSLFWYQQALGQGPEFLTYFQNEAQLDKSGLPSDRFFAERPEGSVSTLKIQRTQQEDSAVYLCASSPSSGTYEQYFGPGTRLTVT.